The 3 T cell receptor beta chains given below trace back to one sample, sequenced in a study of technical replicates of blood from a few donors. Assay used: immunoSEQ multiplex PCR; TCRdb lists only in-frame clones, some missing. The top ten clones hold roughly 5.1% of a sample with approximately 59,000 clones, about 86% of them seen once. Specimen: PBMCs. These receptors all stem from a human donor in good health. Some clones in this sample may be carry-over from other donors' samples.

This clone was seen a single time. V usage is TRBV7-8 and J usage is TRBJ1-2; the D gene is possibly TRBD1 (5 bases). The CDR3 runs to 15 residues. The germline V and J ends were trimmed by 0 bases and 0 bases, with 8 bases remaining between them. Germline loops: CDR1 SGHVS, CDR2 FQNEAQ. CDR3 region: CASSLAAGPNYGYTF. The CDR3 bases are TGTGCCAGCAGCTTAGCCGCGGGACCTAACTATGGCTACACCTTC.

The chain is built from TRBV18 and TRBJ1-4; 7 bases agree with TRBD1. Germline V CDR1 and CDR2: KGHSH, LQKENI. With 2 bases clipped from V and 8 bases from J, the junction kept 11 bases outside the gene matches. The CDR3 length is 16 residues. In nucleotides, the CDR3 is TGTGCCAGCTCACCAGATGGGACAGTAAAGGGGGAAAAACTGTTTTTT. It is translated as CASSPDGTVKGEKLFF.

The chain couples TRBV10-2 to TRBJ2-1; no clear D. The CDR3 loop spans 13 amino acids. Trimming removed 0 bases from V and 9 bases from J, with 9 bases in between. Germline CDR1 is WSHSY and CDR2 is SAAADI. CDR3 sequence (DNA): TGCGCCAGCAGTGAGTCACCTGGCCGTGAGCAGTTCTTC. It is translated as CASSESPGREQFF.